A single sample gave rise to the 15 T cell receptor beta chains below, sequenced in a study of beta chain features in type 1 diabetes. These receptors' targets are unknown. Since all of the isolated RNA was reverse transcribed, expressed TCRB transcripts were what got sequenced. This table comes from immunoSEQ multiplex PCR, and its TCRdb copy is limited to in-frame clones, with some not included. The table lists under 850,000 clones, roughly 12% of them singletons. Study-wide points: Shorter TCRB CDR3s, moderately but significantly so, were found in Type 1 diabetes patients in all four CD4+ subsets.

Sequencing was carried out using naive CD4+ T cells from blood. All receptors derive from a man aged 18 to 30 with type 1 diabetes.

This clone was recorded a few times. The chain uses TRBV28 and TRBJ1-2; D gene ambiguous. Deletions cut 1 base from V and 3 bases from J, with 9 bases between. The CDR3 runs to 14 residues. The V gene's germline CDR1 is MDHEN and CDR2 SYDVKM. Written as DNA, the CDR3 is TGTGCCAGCAGTTTATCTCCAGGTCACTATGGCTACACCTTC. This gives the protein CASSLSPGHYGYTF.

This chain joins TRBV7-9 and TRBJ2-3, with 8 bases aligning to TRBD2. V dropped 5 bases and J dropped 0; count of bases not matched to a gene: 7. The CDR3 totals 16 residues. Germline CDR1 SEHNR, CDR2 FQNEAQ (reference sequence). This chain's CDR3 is CASSPSLAGSTDTQYF. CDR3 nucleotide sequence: TGTGCCAGCAGCCCGTCCTTAGCGGGGAGCACAGATACGCAGTATTTT.

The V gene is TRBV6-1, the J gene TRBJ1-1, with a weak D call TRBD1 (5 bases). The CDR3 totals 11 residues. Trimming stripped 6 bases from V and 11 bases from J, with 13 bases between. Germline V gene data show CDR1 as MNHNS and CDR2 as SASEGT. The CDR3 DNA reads TGTGCCAGCAGGACAGTAAAAGAGGCTTTCTTT. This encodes CASRTVKEAFF.

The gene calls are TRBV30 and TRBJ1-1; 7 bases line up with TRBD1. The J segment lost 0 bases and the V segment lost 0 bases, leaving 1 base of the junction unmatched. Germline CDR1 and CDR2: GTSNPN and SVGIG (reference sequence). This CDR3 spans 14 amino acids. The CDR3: CAWSVDRVNTEAFF. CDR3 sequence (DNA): TGTGCCTGGAGTGTTGACAGGGTGAACACTGAAGCTTTCTTT.

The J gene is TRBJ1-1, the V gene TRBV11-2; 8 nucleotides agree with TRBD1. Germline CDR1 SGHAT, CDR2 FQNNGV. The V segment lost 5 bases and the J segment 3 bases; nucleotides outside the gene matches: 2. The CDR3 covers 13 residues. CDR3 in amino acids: CASSTDRDTEAFF. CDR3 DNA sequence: TGTGCCAGCAGCACGGACAGGGACACTGAAGCTTTCTTT.

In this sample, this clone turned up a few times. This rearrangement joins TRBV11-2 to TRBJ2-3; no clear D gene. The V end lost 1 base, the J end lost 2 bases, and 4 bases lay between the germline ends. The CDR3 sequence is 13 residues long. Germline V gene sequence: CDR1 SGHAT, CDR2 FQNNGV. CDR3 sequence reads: CASSLVYTDTQYF. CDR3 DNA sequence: TGTGCCAGCAGCTTAGTATACACAGATACGCAGTATTTT.

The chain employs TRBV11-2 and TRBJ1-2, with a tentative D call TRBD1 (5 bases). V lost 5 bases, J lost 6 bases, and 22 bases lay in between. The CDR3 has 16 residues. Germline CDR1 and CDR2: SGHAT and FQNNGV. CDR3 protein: CASSRSQGGWRNGYTF. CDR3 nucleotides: TGTGCCAGCAGCCGATCCCAGGGTGGATGGAGGAATGGCTACACCTTC.

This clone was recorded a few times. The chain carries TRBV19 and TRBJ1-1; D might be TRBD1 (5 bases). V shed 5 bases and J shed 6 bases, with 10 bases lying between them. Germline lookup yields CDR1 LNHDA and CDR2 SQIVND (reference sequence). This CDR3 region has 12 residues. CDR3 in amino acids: CASSQKGAEAFF. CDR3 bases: TGTGCCAGTAGTCAGAAAGGGGCTGAAGCTTTCTTT. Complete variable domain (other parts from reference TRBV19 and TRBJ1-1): DGGITQSPKYLFRKEGQNVTLSCEQNLNHDAMYWYRQDPGQGLRLIYYSQIVNDFQKGDIAEGYSVSREKKESFPLTVTSAQKNPTAFYLCASSQKGAEAFFGQGTRLTVV.

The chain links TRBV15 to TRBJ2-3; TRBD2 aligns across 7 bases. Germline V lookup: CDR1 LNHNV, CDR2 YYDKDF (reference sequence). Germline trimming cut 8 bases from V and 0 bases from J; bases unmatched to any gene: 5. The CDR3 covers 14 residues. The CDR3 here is CATQWEGSTDTQYF. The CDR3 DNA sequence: TGTGCCACCCAATGGGAGGGGAGCACAGATACGCAGTATTTT.

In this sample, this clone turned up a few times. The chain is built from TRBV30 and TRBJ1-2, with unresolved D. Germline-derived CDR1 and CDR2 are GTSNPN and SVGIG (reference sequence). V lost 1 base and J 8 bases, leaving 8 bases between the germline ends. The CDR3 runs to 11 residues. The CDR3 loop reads CAWSGLGGYTF. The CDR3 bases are TGTGCCTGGAGTGGGCTCGGCGGCTACACCTTC.

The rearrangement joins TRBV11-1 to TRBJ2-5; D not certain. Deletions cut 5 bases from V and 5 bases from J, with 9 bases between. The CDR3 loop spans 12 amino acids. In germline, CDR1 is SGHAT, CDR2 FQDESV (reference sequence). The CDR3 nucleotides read TGTGCCAGCAGCGGGGAAGGGGAGACCCAGTACTTC. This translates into CASSGEGETQYF.

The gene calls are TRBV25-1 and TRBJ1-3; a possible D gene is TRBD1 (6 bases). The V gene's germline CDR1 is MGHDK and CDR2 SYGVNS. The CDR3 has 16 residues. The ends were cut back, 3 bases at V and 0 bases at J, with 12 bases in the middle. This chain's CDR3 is CASSDPGHLSGNTIYF. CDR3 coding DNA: TGTGCCAGCAGTGACCCGGGACACCTCTCTGGAAACACCATATATTTT.

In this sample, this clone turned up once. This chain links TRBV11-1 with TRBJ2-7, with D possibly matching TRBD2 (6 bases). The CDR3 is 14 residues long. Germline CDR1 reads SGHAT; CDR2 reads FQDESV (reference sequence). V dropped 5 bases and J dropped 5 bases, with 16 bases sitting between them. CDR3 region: CASSPRRDGHEQYF. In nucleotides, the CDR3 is TGTGCCAGCAGCCCGCGGCGGGACGGCCACGAGCAGTACTTC.

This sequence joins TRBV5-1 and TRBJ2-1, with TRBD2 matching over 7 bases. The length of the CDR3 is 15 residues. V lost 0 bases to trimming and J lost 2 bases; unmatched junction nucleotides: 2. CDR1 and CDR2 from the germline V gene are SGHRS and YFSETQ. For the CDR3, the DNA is TGCGCCAGCAGCTTGGATGGGACTACCTACAATGAGCAGTTCTTC. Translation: CASSLDGTTYNEQFF.

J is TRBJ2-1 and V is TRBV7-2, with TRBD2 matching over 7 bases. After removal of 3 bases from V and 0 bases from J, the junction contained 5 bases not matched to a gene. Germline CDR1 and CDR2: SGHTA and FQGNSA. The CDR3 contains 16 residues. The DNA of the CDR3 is TGTGCCAGCAGCTTTCGGGCGGGGGACTCCTACAATGAGCAGTTCTTC. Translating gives CASSFRAGDSYNEQFF. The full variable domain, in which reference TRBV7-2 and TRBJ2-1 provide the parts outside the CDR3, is GAGVSQSPSNKVTEKGKDVELRCDPISGHTALYWYRQSLGQGLEFLIYFQGNSAPDKSGLPSDRFSAERTGGSVSTLTIQRTQQEDSAVYLCASSFRAGDSYNEQFFGPGTRLTVL.